The rows below give T cell receptor beta chains drawn from one sample of a study of CD8+ T cells in alopecia areata. Clones were read by immunoSEQ multiplex PCR, and TCRdb kept only the in-frame ones, dropping some. The repertoire holds 150,000 to 200,000 clones, 50% to 70% seen once, with 1.7% in the top ten. The sample here was CD4+ T cells sorted from blood, taken at week 0. Receptors originate from a human donor with alopecia areata. CDR3s include the opening cysteine and the closing phenylalanine or tryptophan. Fields, in order: clone size, J gene, D gene, CDR3 length, V gene, CDR3 DNA, CDR3 protein. D genes are given only for firm matches. Only some rows state a clone size, as once, few, many or a class for expanded clones.

abundance: few
j_gene: TRBJ1-1
d_gene: TRBD1
len: 17
v_gene: TRBV19
CDR3nt: TGTGCCAGTACCCCCCTGGGCCGGGGGACAGCGAACACTGAAGCTTTCTTT
CDR3aa: CASTPLGRGTANTEAFF

abundance: .
j_gene: TRBJ2-3
d_gene: .
len: 15
v_gene: TRBV7-8
CDR3nt: TGTGCCAGCAGCCAGTTAGACATAGGAGGAGATACGCAGTATTTT
CDR3aa: CASSQLDIGGDTQYF

abundance: .
j_gene: TRBJ1-1
d_gene: TRBD1
len: 14
v_gene: TRBV18
CDR3nt: TGTGCCAGCTCACCAGGACAGGTGAACACTGAAGCTTTCTTT
CDR3aa: CASSPGQVNTEAFF

abundance: .
j_gene: TRBJ1-1
d_gene: .
len: 13
v_gene: TRBV29-1
CDR3nt: TGCAGCGTCGGCTCAAGGTTGAACACTGAAGCTTTCTTT
CDR3aa: CSVGSRLNTEAFF

abundance: .
j_gene: TRBJ2-5
d_gene: .
len: 13
v_gene: TRBV7-2
CDR3nt: TGTGCCAGCAGCTCGGACAGTCCGGAGACCCAGTACTTC
CDR3aa: CASSSDSPETQYF

abundance: .
j_gene: TRBJ1-1
d_gene: .
len: 14
v_gene: TRBV30
CDR3nt: TGTGCCTGGAGTCTGGGGCGGTGGAACACTGAAGCTTTCTTT
CDR3aa: CAWSLGRWNTEAFF

abundance: .
j_gene: TRBJ2-1
d_gene: .
len: 14
v_gene: TRBV5-4
CDR3nt: TGTGCCAGCAGCTTGCCGAGGGGTTCCAATGAGCAGTTCTTC
CDR3aa: CASSLPRGSNEQFF

abundance: .
j_gene: TRBJ2-3
d_gene: .
len: 13
v_gene: TRBV9
CDR3nt: TGTGCCAGCAGCGTAGGGGGGACAGATACGCAGTATTTT
CDR3aa: CASSVGGTDTQYF

abundance: .
j_gene: TRBJ1-5
d_gene: .
len: 13
v_gene: TRBV19
CDR3nt: TGTGCCAGTAGTACTTACTCTTATCAGCCCCAGCATTTT
CDR3aa: CASSTYSYQPQHF

abundance: .
j_gene: TRBJ1-1
d_gene: .
len: 14
v_gene: TRBV7-3
CDR3nt: TGTGCCAGCAGCTTAAACAGAGTGAACACTGAAGCTTTCTTT
CDR3aa: CASSLNRVNTEAFF